Described below is a single T cell receptor beta chain sequence and its context. What it recognizes is unknown. Method: immunoSEQ multiplex PCR; TCRdb's copy keeps in-frame clones and lacks some. The repertoire includes 21,000 or so clones, approximately 80% of them detected once, and just over 30% sits in the top ten. The data stem from a study of OX40 agonist ivuxolimab in advanced cancers. Looking at the study overall: Hepatocellular carcinoma, melanoma, renal cell or head and neck cancer affected the dose-escalation patients. Participants could have had prior anti-PD-1, anti-PD-L1 or anti-CTLA-4 therapy, and less than 45% had some.

Findings of the study overall: Researchers did not determine the expanded peripheral T cells' antigen specificity. Individuals who were partial responders at 0.1-3.0 mg/kg had clonal expansion that ranked among the lowest.

The starting material was CD4+ or CD8+ T cells sorted from blood, obtained in a trial of the OX40 agonist ivuxolimab. The TCR originated in an adult with an advanced solid tumor such as melanoma, head and neck, liver or kidney cancer.

The CDR3 region is CSVEDPGAQYEQYF. The DNA of the CDR3 is TGCAGCGTTGAAGACCCGGGGGCGCAGTACGAGCAGTACTTC. The V and J genes are TRBV29-1 and TRBJ2-7; D may match TRBD1 or TRBD2 (6 bases each). CDR1 is SQVTM and CDR2 is ANQGSEA in the germline V gene. The CDR3 consists of 14 residues. V gave up 0 bases and J gave up 4 bases, with 13 bases separating them.